What follows are 26 T cell receptor beta chains derived from one specimen sequenced in a study of T cells in Graves' hyperthyroidism and ophthalmopathy. Amplified TCR beta CDR3 regions derived from RNA transcripts. The TCR CDR3 first-round RT-PCR relied on the HTBI primer set. TCRdb reanalysed the multiplex PCR reads using MiXCR and keeps one entry per CDR3 protein. The sample contains about 400,000 distinct CDR3 sequences, less than 15% of which appear only once. The sample comprised blood. These receptors originate from a woman aged 18-35 years with Graves' hyperthyroidism.

The table lists this clonotype with many counts. This chain uses TRBV7-4 with TRBJ2-7, with 8 bases fitting TRBD2. Per germline, CDR1 SGHVT and CDR2 SQSDAQ. The trim removed 0 bases at V and 4 bases at J, leaving 5 bases unmatched. CDR3 length equals 15 residues. CDR3 protein: CASSLASGGGYEQYF. In nucleotides, the CDR3 is TGTGCCAGCAGCTTAGCCAGCGGGGGTGGTTACGAGCAGTACTTC.

This rearrangement joins TRBV19 to TRBJ1-2; possibly TRBD1 for D (5 bases). Per germline, CDR1 LNHDA and CDR2 SQIVND (reference sequence). The CDR3 runs 15 residues. Trimming pared 3 bases from V and 4 bases from J, leaving 15 bases between. CDR3 DNA: TGTGCCAGTAGTATCTCAGGGTACGGGGGCTATGGCTACACCTTC. The encoded protein is CASSISGYGGYGYTF.

This clonotype has more than one count but fewer than ten. The chain combines TRBV20-1 with TRBJ2-2, with 9 bases lining up with TRBD2. CDR3 length: 15 amino acids. Germline V gene sequence: CDR1 DFQATT, CDR2 SNEGSKA (reference sequence). The V and J ends lost 1 base and 6 bases, in that order; junction bases with no gene match: 6. The CDR3 DNA is TGCAGTGCTAGAGTCCCTAGCGGGATCTCCGGGGAGCTGTTTTTT. It encodes CSARVPSGISGELFF.

This clonotype was seen a few times. The chain employs TRBV29-1 and TRBJ1-3; no clear D. The V gene's germline CDR1 is SQVTM and CDR2 ANQGSEA. Trimming stripped 5 bases from V and 4 bases from J, with 9 bases between. The length of the CDR3 is 12 residues. CDR3 loop: CSVSGEGNTIYF. CDR3 DNA sequence: TGCAGCGTTAGTGGGGAAGGAAACACCATATATTTT.

The rearrangement links TRBV27 to TRBJ2-2; TRBD1 matches 8 bases. The trim removed 6 bases at V and 7 bases at J, leaving 13 bases unmatched. The CDR3 loop spans 16 amino acids. CDR1 is MNHEY, CDR2 SMNVEV, per germline (reference sequence). Here the CDR3 DNA reads TGTGCCAGCAGAATAGACAGGGGAGTGCGCGGCGGGGAGCTGTTTTTT. Translated: CASRIDRGVRGGELFF.

This clonotype occurred many times. The rearrangement joins TRBV2 to TRBJ2-5, with D perhaps TRBD1 (5 bases). This CDR3 has 19 amino acids. The germline gives CDR1 SNHLY, CDR2 FYNNEI. V was shortened by 5 bases and J by 2 bases, with 27 bases between the two germline ends. The CDR3 bases are TGTGCCAGCAGTAACTCGAAGGGGCTCGCCTCGACGGCGCAAGAGACCCAGTACTTC. It yields the protein CASSNSKGLASTAQETQYF. The full variable domain, rest sourced from reference TRBV2 and TRBJ2-5, is EPEVTQTPSHQVTQMGQEVILRCVPISNHLYFYWYRQILGQKVEFLVSFYNNEISEKSEIFDDQFSVERPDGSNFTLKIRSTKLEDSAMYFCASSNSKGLASTAQETQYFGPGTRLLVL.

This clonotype came up many times. The V call is TRBV5-1, the J call TRBJ2-5, with D perhaps TRBD2 (6 bases). V was pared by 0 bases and J by 5 bases, with 8 bases between. The germline CDR1 and CDR2 sequences are SGHRS and YFSETQ. The CDR3 is made up of 13 amino acids. The CDR3 bases are TGCGCCAGCAGCTTGGACGGGAGTGAGACCCAGTACTTC. This sequence encodes CASSLDGSETQYF.

This clonotype has only a few counts. The chain joins TRBV20-1 to TRBJ2-7, with 8 bases aligning to TRBD1. J gave up 7 bases and V 3 bases, and 14 bases lay outside the gene matches. Germline V lookup: CDR1 DFQATT, CDR2 SNEGSKA (reference sequence). The CDR3 loop spans 15 amino acids. The CDR3 here is CSASEPQGALREQYF. The CDR3 DNA follows: TGCAGTGCTAGCGAACCGCAGGGGGCTCTGCGGGAGCAGTACTTC.

This clonotype was recorded at least ten times. V usage is TRBV27 and J usage is TRBJ2-7; 9 nucleotides line up with TRBD2. This CDR3 is 14 amino acids long. Germline V gives CDR1 MNHEY, CDR2 SMNVEV (reference sequence). V was clipped by 5 bases and J by 7 bases; unmatched bases: 9. The CDR3 loop reads CASSRGTSGREQYF. The CDR3 bases are TGTGCCAGCAGTCGGGGAACTAGCGGGCGGGAGCAGTACTTC.

This clonotype turned up a few times. V and J are TRBV10-3 and TRBJ1-2, with D tentatively TRBD1 (6 bases). Trimming shortened V by 4 bases and J by 4 bases, and 13 bases separated the two germline ends. The CDR3 sequence is 14 residues long. Germline-derived CDR1 and CDR2 are ENHRY and SYGVKD. CDR3: CAISGGGQGYGYTF. CDR3 bases: TGTGCCATCAGTGGAGGGGGGCAGGGCTATGGCTACACCTTC.

This clonotype was found many times. The chain is built from TRBV10-3 and TRBJ2-7; 8 bases are shared with TRBD1. The CDR3 extends over 14 amino acids. V trimming: 3 bases; J trimming: 1 base; junction bases outside the gene matches: 2. Per germline, CDR1 ENHRY and CDR2 SYGVKD. The DNA of the CDR3 is TGTGCCATCAGTGACAGGGGGCGTTCCTACGAGCAGTACTTC. As protein: CAISDRGRSYEQYF.

The chain links TRBV20-1 to TRBJ2-5; possibly TRBD2 for D (6 bases). Deletions cut 4 bases from V and 4 bases from J, with 13 bases between. Per the germline V gene, CDR1 is DFQATT and CDR2 is SNEGSKA (reference sequence). CDR3 length: 13 amino acids. The CDR3 nucleotides read TGCAGTGCTACCCGCGGGGTCCGAGAGACCCAGTACTTC. Its protein product is CSATRGVRETQYF.

In this sample, this clonotype turned up many times. This chain links TRBV5-8 with TRBJ2-7; D gene unclear. The CDR3 sequence is 14 residues long. V was trimmed by 4 bases and J by 5 bases, leaving 16 bases between them. The V gene's germline CDR1 is SGHTS and CDR2 YDEGEE. In DNA form, the CDR3 reads TGTGCCAGCAGCCCCTGGGCCACTCCCGACGAGCAGTACTTC. Amino acid sequence: CASSPWATPDEQYF.

The table lists this clonotype with many counts. The rearrangement uses TRBV7-8 and TRBJ1-1; 9 bases are a match to TRBD1. V was pared by 2 bases and J by 2 bases, with 3 bases of the junction left unmatched. This CDR3 is 15 amino acids long. The V gene's germline CDR1 is SGHVS and CDR2 FQNEAQ. The CDR3 here is CASSLRGQGNTEAFF. CDR3 nucleotide sequence: TGTGCCAGCAGCTTAAGGGGACAGGGAAACACTGAAGCTTTCTTT.

The table lists this clonotype with many counts. This chain connects TRBV2 to TRBJ2-7; 9 bases line up with TRBD2. The CDR3 is made up of 13 amino acids. Germline values: CDR1 SNHLY, CDR2 FYNNEI. With 11 bases clipped from V and 1 base from J, the junction kept 6 bases outside the gene matches. The CDR3 DNA is TGTGCCGGCGGGGGGGAGAAGTCCTACGAGCAGTACTTC. Its translation is CAGGGEKSYEQYF.

This clonotype was observed at least ten times. The chain's CDR3 is CASTLMAGQNTEAFF. The CDR3 coding sequence is TGTGCCAGCACCCTAATGGCGGGACAGAACACTGAAGCTTTCTTT. This chain connects TRBV6-1 to TRBJ1-1, with D tentatively TRBD1 (6 bases). The germline V gene encodes CDR1 MNHNS and CDR2 SASEGT. V was shortened by 7 bases and J by 1 base, with 16 bases between the two germline ends. The CDR3 totals 15 residues.

V usage is TRBV10-3 and J usage is TRBJ1-1; the D is unclear. Trimming cost V 10 bases and J 1 base, with 13 bases left between them. The CDR3 totals 13 residues. The germline V gene encodes CDR1 ENHRY and CDR2 SYGVKD. The CDR3 region has the DNA TGTGCCACCCTCCAGACTAGGAACACTGAAGCTTTCTTT. Its translation is CATLQTRNTEAFF.

J is TRBJ2-1 and V is TRBV3-1; 7 nucleotides align to TRBD1. The CDR3 spans 14 residues. CDR1 LGHDT and CDR2 YNNKEL come from the germline V gene (reference sequence). J lost 9 bases, V lost 4 bases, and 9 bases had no gene match. The CDR3, as DNA: TGTGCCAGCAGCCCGAATGAGGGGGCCTTTGAGCAGTTCTTC. It translates to CASSPNEGAFEQFF.

The rearrangement joins TRBV19 to TRBJ1-4; D is undetermined. V lost 3 bases to trimming and J lost 0 bases, with 8 bases between them. Germline V gene sequence: CDR1 LNHDA, CDR2 SQIVND (reference sequence). The CDR3 contains 15 residues. The CDR3, as DNA: TGTGCCAGTAGTATGCGGCTTGCAACTAATGAAAAACTGTTTTTT. Its protein is CASSMRLATNEKLFF.

Many counts were recorded for this clonotype. This sequence joins TRBV12-3 or TRBV12-4 and TRBJ1-6; D perhaps matches TRBD1 (5 bases). The CDR3 consists of 12 residues. V shed 8 bases and J shed 12 bases, with 14 bases lying between them. In nucleotides, the CDR3 is TGTGCCAGCCTTGGGGGTAATGGACCCCTCCACTTT. Translated, it gives CASLGGNGPLHF.

This clonotype was seen at least ten times. The V gene is TRBV4-1, the J gene TRBJ2-1, with TRBD2 identical over 7 bases. The CDR3 spans 15 residues. The V gene end was trimmed by 3 bases and the J gene end by 0 bases; junction bases not matched to a gene: 2. The germline V gene has CDR1 MGHRA and CDR2 YSYEKL. The CDR3 DNA sequence: TGCGCCAGCAGCCAGAGCGGGAACTCCTACAATGAGCAGTTCTTC. It yields the protein CASSQSGNSYNEQFF.

This chain joins TRBV6-1 and TRBJ2-2, with 9 nucleotides matching TRBD1. Germline V gene lookup returns CDR1 MNHNS and CDR2 SASEGT. This CDR3 has 16 residues. With V trimmed by 6 bases and J by 7 bases, 12 bases remained unmatched. The CDR3 region has the DNA TGTGCCAGCAGACCCCTTACAGGGGGCAAGGGCGGGGAGCTGTTTTTT. Translated: CASRPLTGGKGGELFF.

This clonotype has ten or more counts. V usage is TRBV7-9 and J usage is TRBJ2-4; 7 nucleotides line up with TRBD1. CDR1 is SEHNR, CDR2 FQNEAQ, per germline (reference sequence). The CDR3 runs to 16 residues. The V segment lost 5 bases and the J segment 1 base; nucleotides outside the gene matches: 8. The CDR3 spells CASSAQGWEAKNIQYF. In DNA, the CDR3 is TGTGCCAGCAGCGCACAGGGGTGGGAGGCCAAAAACATTCAGTACTTC.

This clonotype was recorded at least ten times. The CDR3 DNA follows: TGTGCCAGCAGCCCAGGGGGGACCCCTCTCGAGCAGTACTTC. It codes for CASSPGGTPLEQYF. The rearrangement joins TRBV6-1 to TRBJ2-7; TRBD1 might be the D (7 bases). The CDR3 is made up of 14 amino acids. The germline gives CDR1 MNHNS, CDR2 SASEGT. Trimming shortened V by 6 bases and J by 6 bases, and 18 bases separated the two germline ends.

This clonotype has a count of ten or more. The chain uses TRBV12-3 or TRBV12-4 and TRBJ1-1, with D hard to call. The V and J ends lost 5 bases and 4 bases respectively, with 11 bases between them. The CDR3 sequence is 13 residues long. The CDR3 nucleotides read TGTGCCAGCAGTCTGTGGGGAGGCACTGAAGCTTTCTTT. Its translation is CASSLWGGTEAFF.

The table lists this clonotype with a few counts. The chain joins TRBV19 to TRBJ2-1; possibly TRBD2 for D (6 bases). The V gene lost 6 bases and the J gene lost 7 bases, with 16 bases spanning the gap. Germline CDR1 reads LNHDA; CDR2 reads SQIVND (reference sequence). CDR3 size: 14 residues. CDR3 sequence: CASSAGGSGNEQFF. CDR3 nucleotide sequence: TGTGCCAGTAGCGCCGGGGGTTCTGGGAATGAGCAGTTCTTC.